The sequence of this T cell receptor (beta chain) was determined in a study of beta chain features in type 1 diabetes. Study context: No patient-donor differences in age, gender, total cells or subset yield. Overall study findings and caveats: The study found fewer insertions and more deletions at VDJ junctions in type 1 diabetes patients. Within each of all four CD4+ subsets, Type 1 diabetes patients had TCRB CDR3s that were moderately but significantly shorter.

CD4+ naive, central memory, regulatory and stem cell-like memory subsets were isolated by sorting on CD45RO/CCR7/CD25/CD127/CD95/CD27. Sequencing targeted expressed TCRB transcripts, as all isolated RNA had been reverse transcribed. TCRdb's copy holds only in-frame clones and misses some; the assay was immunoSEQ multiplex PCR. The profile shows under 200,000 clones, less than 9.5% of them singletons. This clone was counted many times. What it recognizes is unknown. The clonotype comes from a woman aged 18 to 35 in good health. Sample: central memory CD4+ T cells from blood.

The DNA for the CDR3 is TGTGCCAGCAGTGAAGGACAGGTTGGGGGAACCCTCCACTTT. It yields the protein CASSEGQVGGTLHF. This chain links TRBV2 with TRBJ1-6; maybe TRBD1 (6 bases). The CDR3 is 14 residues long. Per germline, CDR1 SNHLY and CDR2 FYNNEI. The V end lost 1 base, the J end lost 14 bases, and 15 bases lay between the germline ends.